This TCR beta chain was observed in a study of control samples from healthy donors and cancer patients. Only in-frame clones appear in the TCRdb table, and some are missing; sequencing was by immunoSEQ multiplex PCR. The profile covers about 75,000 clones, with about four fifths appearing a single time and more than 13% taken by the ten largest. This TCR was sampled from a man aged 45-65 years in good health. The sequencing input was blood.

The CDR3 loop is CASSLGLAITGELFF. CDR3 nucleotides: TGTGCCAGTAGTCTGGGACTAGCGATCACCGGGGAGCTGTTTTTT. The V and J genes are TRBV19 and TRBJ2-2; TRBD2 matches 10 bases. The germline CDR1 and CDR2 sequences are LNHDA and SQIVND (reference sequence). CDR3 length: 15 amino acids. V trimming: 5 bases; J trimming: 4 bases; junction bases outside the gene matches: 4. Drawing the rest from reference TRBV19 and TRBJ2-2, the complete variable domain is DGGITQSPKYLFRKEGQNVTLSCEQNLNHDAMYWYRQDPGQGLRLIYYSQIVNDFQKGDIAEGYSVSREKKESFPLTVTSAQKNPTAFYLCASSLGLAITGELFFGEGSRLTVL.